This T cell receptor beta chain was found in a study of T cell responses to AZD1222 COVID-19 vaccine. Worth noting for this clone: Its antigen is still unknown.

Points from the study as a whole: White British people made up most donors, females outnumbered males, and clonal diversity was possibly underestimated. In the spike-specific TCR repertoire, nearly half reportedly target unmutated variant regions. Repertoires were obtained solely post-peak T cell response. Baseline testing showed seropositivity in only six AZD1222 recipients.

Using immunoSEQ multiplex PCR, the repertoire was profiled, and TCRdb retains in-frame clones only, with some absent. Among approximately 68,000 clones listed, 88% were seen once. CDR3 length: 14 amino acids. Losses at the gene ends were 3 bases for V and 6 bases for J; bases not matched to a gene: 3. The germline V gene encodes CDR1 SGHRS and CDR2 YFSETQ. Sequencing used peripheral blood, obtained 28 days after the second dose of the MenACWY control vaccine. This receptor was identified in an adult who received the MenACWY meningococcal vaccine as a control. V and J are TRBV5-1 and TRBJ2-2; 9 nucleotides agree with TRBD1. CDR3: CASSWTGEAGELFF. Here the CDR3 DNA reads TGCGCCAGCAGCTGGACAGGGGAGGCCGGGGAGCTGTTTTTT. Based on the CDR3 plus reference TRBV5-1 and TRBJ2-2, the full variable domain is KAGVTQTPRYLIKTRGQQVTLSCSPISGHRSVSWYQQTPGQGLQFLFEYFSETQRNKGNFPGRFSGRQFSNSRSEMNVSTLELGDSALYLCASSWTGEAGELFFGEGSRLTVL.